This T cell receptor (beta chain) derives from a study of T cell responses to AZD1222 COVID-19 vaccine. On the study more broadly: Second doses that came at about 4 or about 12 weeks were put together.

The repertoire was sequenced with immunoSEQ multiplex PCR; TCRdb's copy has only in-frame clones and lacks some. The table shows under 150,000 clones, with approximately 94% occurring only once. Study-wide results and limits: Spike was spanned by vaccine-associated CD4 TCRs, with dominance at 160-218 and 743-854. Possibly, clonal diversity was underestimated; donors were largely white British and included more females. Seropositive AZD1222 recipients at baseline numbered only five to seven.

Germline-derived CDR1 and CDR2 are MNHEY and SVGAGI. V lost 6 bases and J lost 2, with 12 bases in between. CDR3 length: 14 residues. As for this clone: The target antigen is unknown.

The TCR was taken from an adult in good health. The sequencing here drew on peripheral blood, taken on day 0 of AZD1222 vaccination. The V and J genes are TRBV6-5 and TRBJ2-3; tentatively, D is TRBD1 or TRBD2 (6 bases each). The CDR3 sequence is CASRRDIVTDTQYF. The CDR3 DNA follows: TGTGCCAGCAGGCGGGACATAGTCACAGATACGCAGTATTTT.